The 30 T cell receptor beta chains presented below share a single source sample, sequenced in a study of cytomegalovirus exposure and HLA in healthy donors. PCR used 60 Vbeta primers and 13 Jbeta primers. Data came from immunoSEQ multiplex PCR; TCRdb stores just in-frame clones and leaves some out. Of 150,000 to 200,000 clones in the sample, around 68% were seen once. Sequencing was done on a sample of PBMCs. The source of these receptors is a woman between 40 and 55 years old in good health and CMV-seropositive.

The chain carries TRBV5-1 and TRBJ1-5; D call uncertain. This CDR3 comprises 14 residues. The germline V and J ends were trimmed by 3 bases and 4 bases, with 11 bases remaining between them. Germline CDR1 SGHRS, CDR2 YFSETQ. The CDR3 sequence is CASSWGEGNQPQHF. In DNA, the CDR3 is TGCGCCAGCAGCTGGGGAGAAGGTAATCAGCCCCAGCATTTT.

The genes are TRBV28 and TRBJ2-7; TRBD2 aligns across 9 bases. V shed 6 bases and J 2 bases; nucleotides not matched to a gene: 11. This CDR3 spans 16 amino acids. Germline CDR1 MDHEN, CDR2 SYDVKM. CDR3 DNA sequence: TGTGCCAGCAGAGAAGTCTCGGGACTAGCCACCTACGAGCAGTACTTC. Its protein is CASREVSGLATYEQYF.

The chain uses TRBV27 and TRBJ2-2; D is undetermined. V dropped 6 bases and J dropped 1 base, with 9 bases sitting between them. The length of the CDR3 is 14 residues. CDR1 is MNHEY and CDR2 is SMNVEV in the germline V gene (reference sequence). CDR3 protein: CASSPSRNTGELFF. The CDR3 DNA follows: TGTGCCAGCAGCCCCTCTAGGAACACCGGGGAGCTGTTTTTT.

V is TRBV9 and J is TRBJ1-4; 9 positions agree with TRBD1. Germline V gives CDR1 SGDLS, CDR2 YYNGEE. Unmatched junction bases numbered 8, after V lost 3 bases and J lost 8 bases. This CDR3 region has 15 residues. This CDR3 is CASSAFRDREEKLFF. The CDR3 nucleotides read TGTGCCAGCAGCGCATTCCGGGACAGGGAAGAAAAACTGTTTTTT.

The gene calls are TRBV6-7 and TRBJ1-1; 9 bases line up with TRBD1. TRBV6-7 counts as an open reading frame of uncertain function. This CDR3 has 12 amino acids. DNA for the CDR3: TGTTCCTCGGGGACAGGGCGGACTGAAGCTTTCTTT. As protein: CSSGTGRTEAFF.

The DNA for the CDR3 is TGTGCCAGCAGTGAAAGGCTAGCCTCCACAGATACGCAGTATTTT. It encodes CASSERLASTDTQYF. This chain connects TRBV6-1 to TRBJ2-3; D possibly corresponds to TRBD2 (5 bases). The germline V gene encodes CDR1 MNHNS and CDR2 SASEGT. Between the trimmed V and J ends, which lost 2 bases and 2 bases, there was a span of 11 bases. This CDR3 has 15 residues.

This clone has more than one count but fewer than ten. The chain is built from TRBV7-9 and TRBJ1-1; 7 positions match TRBD1. V lost 5 bases and J lost 7; bases outside the gene matches: 10. Per germline, CDR1 SEHNR and CDR2 FQNEAQ (reference sequence). This CDR3 spans 14 amino acids. The CDR3 loop reads CASSADRASDEAFF. In DNA form, the CDR3 reads TGTGCCAGCAGCGCCGACAGGGCTTCGGATGAAGCTTTCTTT.

In DNA form, the CDR3 reads TGCGCCAGCAGCTTGGCCCCGGGACTAGCGGGAGCAAACGAGCAGTACTTC. Protein: CASSLAPGLAGANEQYF. The chain carries TRBV5-1 and TRBJ2-7; 14 nucleotides align to TRBD2. The V gene end was trimmed by 0 bases and the J gene end by 5 bases; junction bases not matched to a gene: 7. The V gene's germline CDR1 is SGHRS and CDR2 YFSETQ. This CDR3 has 17 residues.

The chain joins TRBV5-6 to TRBJ2-2, with 13 bases matching TRBD2. The CDR3 runs to 18 residues. V trimming: 2 bases; J trimming: 0 bases; junction bases outside the gene matches: 4. CDR1 is SGHDT and CDR2 is YYEEEE in the germline V gene. The CDR3 DNA sequence: TGTGCCAGCAGCTTCGGACTAGCGGGGGTATCGAACACCGGGGAGCTGTTTTTT. It encodes CASSFGLAGVSNTGELFF.

The chain recombines TRBV29-1 with TRBJ1-2; the D gene is possibly TRBD1 (5 bases). Per germline, CDR1 SQVTM and CDR2 ANQGSEA. Trimming took 4 bases from V and 3 from J, leaving 6 bases between them. This CDR3 has 11 residues. CDR3 sequence (DNA): TGCAGCGTTGTCAGGGACTATGGCTACACCTTC. Protein sequence: CSVVRDYGYTF.

This chain joins TRBV5-6 and TRBJ2-7; TRBD1 agrees at 8 bases. V gave up 4 bases and J gave up 2 bases; unmatched junction bases: 5. The CDR3 has 14 amino acids. Germline values: CDR1 SGHDT, CDR2 YYEEEE. The CDR3 nucleotides read TGTGCCAGCAGCACCGTGACAGGGGCCTACGAGCAGTACTTC. Encoded protein: CASSTVTGAYEQYF.

J is TRBJ1-1 and V is TRBV4-3; possible D gene TRBD1, 6 bases. Per the germline V gene, CDR1 is LGHNA and CDR2 is YSLEER. The CDR3 is 15 amino acids. The V end was cut by 1 base, the J end by 1 base, with 10 bases between. The CDR3: CASSQGGQKNTEAFF. CDR3 in DNA: TGCGCCAGCAGCCAAGGGGGGCAGAAGAACACTGAAGCTTTCTTT.

This chain uses TRBV4-3 with TRBJ1-4, with D possibly TRBD1 on 6 matching bases. This CDR3 spans 16 amino acids. Germline V gene data show CDR1 as LGHNA and CDR2 as YSLEER. Between the trimmed V and J ends, which lost 4 bases and 4 bases, there was a span of 16 bases. This CDR3 is CASSLLGRGGNEKLFF. The CDR3 bases are TGCGCCAGCAGCCTGCTGGGGAGGGGGGGTAATGAAAAACTGTTTTTT.

V and J are TRBV7-2 and TRBJ2-1, with 7 bases fitting TRBD1. Germline V gene data show CDR1 as SGHTA and CDR2 as FQGNSA. With V trimmed by 3 bases and J by 7 bases, 6 bases remained unmatched. CDR3 size: 14 residues. Here the CDR3 reads CASSFEGGGNEQFF. The CDR3 bases are TGTGCCAGCAGCTTTGAAGGGGGCGGGAATGAGCAGTTCTTC.

V gene TRBV7-2 combines with J gene TRBJ2-7, with TRBD1 identical over 8 bases. Germline values: CDR1 SGHTA, CDR2 FQGNSA. CDR3 size: 14 residues. J gave up 3 bases and V 1 base, and 2 bases lay outside the gene matches. CDR3 DNA sequence: TGTGCCAGCAGCTTAGAGACAGGGGACTACGAGCAGTACTTC. Its protein is CASSLETGDYEQYF.

The chain carries TRBV13 and TRBJ2-2, with 11 bases fitting TRBD1. CDR3 length: 16 amino acids. Per germline, CDR1 PRHDT and CDR2 FYEKMQ (reference sequence). The V and J ends lost 3 bases and 4 bases, in that order; junction bases with no gene match: 4. DNA for the CDR3: TGTGCCAGCAGCTTCCTGGGACAGGGGGGCACCGGGGAGCTGTTTTTT. This sequence encodes CASSFLGQGGTGELFF.

The V gene is TRBV18, the J gene TRBJ2-7, with TRBD1 identical over 7 bases. The CDR3 extends over 14 amino acids. Germline lookup yields CDR1 KGHSH and CDR2 LQKENI. With 4 bases clipped from V and 3 bases from J, the junction kept 6 bases outside the gene matches. For the CDR3, the DNA is TGTGCCAGCTCACAGGGACAGCGAAACTACGAGCAGTACTTC. This gives the protein CASSQGQRNYEQYF. Together with reference TRBV18 and TRBJ2-7, the CDR3 gives the full variable domain: NAGVMQNPRHLVRRRGQEARLRCSPMKGHSHVYWYRQLPEEGLKFMVYLQKENIIDESGMPKERFSAEFPKEGPSILRIQQVVRGDSAAYFCASSQGQRNYEQYFGPGTRLTVT.

In regard to this clone: The sample carries other DNA sequences with the same CDR3. The chain recombines TRBV5-4 with TRBJ1-1, with TRBD1 identical over 8 bases. The trim removed 4 bases at V and 5 bases at J, leaving 4 bases unmatched. The V gene's germline CDR1 is SGHNT and CDR2 YYREEE (reference sequence). The CDR3 contains 13 residues. The CDR3: CASSPRTGTEAFF. CDR3 nucleotide sequence: TGTGCCAGCAGCCCACGGACAGGGACTGAAGCTTTCTTT.

The V and J genes are TRBV5-6 and TRBJ1-2, with D possibly matching TRBD1 (6 bases). V was shortened by 0 bases and J by 8 bases, with 14 bases between the two germline ends. Germline assignment: CDR1 SGHDT and CDR2 YYEEEE. The CDR3 runs 14 residues. CDR3 DNA: TGTGCCAGCAGCTTGGCTACAGGGTTTGGGGGCTACACCTTC. Protein: CASSLATGFGGYTF.

The sample holds a few counts of this clone. The V gene is TRBV27, the J gene TRBJ2-5; 9 bases line up with TRBD1. The CDR3 sequence is 14 residues long. Unmatched junction bases numbered 2, after V lost 2 bases and J lost 4 bases. In germline, CDR1 is MNHEY, CDR2 SMNVEV (reference sequence). Written as DNA, the CDR3 is TGTGCCAGCAGTTTAGGACAGGGGAGAGAGACCCAGTACTTC. Translating gives CASSLGQGRETQYF.

This clone has only a few counts. The gene calls are TRBV29-1 and TRBJ2-3; TRBD1 is a possible D gene (6 bases). V was shortened by 5 bases and J by 9 bases, with 12 bases between the two germline ends. Per the germline V gene, CDR1 is SQVTM and CDR2 is ANQGSEA. This CDR3 region has 11 residues. As DNA, the CDR3 is TGCAGCGTTTTACAGGGATACACGCAGTATTTT. It translates to CSVLQGYTQYF.

This chain uses TRBV5-4 with TRBJ2-5, with 7 bases aligning to TRBD1. CDR3 size: 14 residues. Losses at the gene ends were 2 bases for V and 7 bases for J; bases not matched to a gene: 8. The germline CDR1 and CDR2 sequences are SGHNT and YYREEE (reference sequence). The CDR3 sequence: CASSFWQGEGTQYF. The CDR3 DNA reads as TGTGCCAGCAGCTTTTGGCAGGGGGAAGGGACCCAGTACTTC. The entire variable domain, with the rest obtained from reference TRBV5-4 and TRBJ2-5, is as follows: ETGVTQSPTHLIKTRGQQVTLRCSSQSGHNTVSWYQQALGQGPQFIFQYYREEENGRGNFPPRFSGLQFPNYSSELNVNALELDDSALYLCASSFWQGEGTQYFGPGTRLLVL.

This clone has only a few counts. This chain links TRBV4-3 with TRBJ2-7, with D unresolved. The V gene's germline CDR1 is LGHNA and CDR2 YSLEER. This CDR3 is 14 amino acids long. V shed 0 bases and J shed 1 base, with 7 bases lying between them. The CDR3 DNA sequence: TGCGCCAGCAGCCAAGAGAGAACGTCCTACGAGCAGTACTTC. As protein: CASSQERTSYEQYF.

The V and J genes are TRBV10-3 and TRBJ2-3, with 8 nucleotides matching TRBD2. The V gene's germline CDR1 is ENHRY and CDR2 SYGVKD. CDR3 length: 14 residues. J gave up 1 base and V 7 bases, and 4 bases lay outside the gene matches. The CDR3: CAINPGGGTDTQYF. As DNA, the CDR3 is TGTGCCATCAACCCCGGGGGGGGCACAGATACGCAGTATTTT.

The chain employs TRBV4-2 and TRBJ1-6; no clear D gene. CDR1 LGHNA and CDR2 YNFKEQ come from the germline V gene. Trimming removed 0 bases from V and 9 bases from J, with 15 bases in between. The CDR3 has 16 amino acids. CDR3 DNA: TGTGCCAGCAGCCAAGATCCCTCCCCCTCCGGTTCACCCCTCCACTTT. Residues: CASSQDPSPSGSPLHF.

The V gene is TRBV28, the J gene TRBJ1-5, with D perhaps matching TRBD1 (5 bases). The CDR3 sequence is 14 residues long. V was trimmed by 3 bases and J by 3 bases, leaving 9 bases between them. Per germline, CDR1 MDHEN and CDR2 SYDVKM. The CDR3 DNA reads as TGTGCCAGCAGTTTTCGGGGGTTCAATCAGCCCCAGCATTTT. Amino acid sequence: CASSFRGFNQPQHF.

This clone was recorded only once. The rearrangement links TRBV29-1 to TRBJ2-3, with 13 bases lining up with TRBD2. Germline V gives CDR1 SQVTM, CDR2 ANQGSEA. With V trimmed by 8 bases and J by 3 bases, 14 bases remained unmatched. The CDR3 has 17 amino acids. The CDR3 protein is CSTATTSGGVMTDTQYF. CDR3 sequence (DNA): TGCAGCACTGCGACTACTAGCGGGGGGGTTATGACAGATACGCAGTATTTT.

J is TRBJ1-2 and V is TRBV2; 10 bases are shared with TRBD1. The CDR3 length is 15 residues. The V and J ends lost 0 bases and 8 bases, in that order; junction bases with no gene match: 6. CDR1 and CDR2 from the germline V gene are SNHLY and FYNNEI. Here the CDR3 reads CASSEAGTGARGYTF. CDR3 bases: TGTGCCAGCAGTGAAGCTGGGACAGGGGCTCGCGGCTACACCTTC.

This clone was detected only a few times. This chain connects TRBV6-6 to TRBJ2-7; a possible D gene is TRBD1 (6 bases). The V end was cut by 7 bases, the J end by 2 bases, with 12 bases between. The CDR3 runs 13 residues. The V gene's germline CDR1 is MNHNY and CDR2 SVGAGI (reference sequence). CDR3 residues: CASTPTGAYEQYF. CDR3 coding DNA: TGTGCCAGCACTCCGACAGGTGCCTACGAGCAGTACTTC.

The rearrangement links TRBV28 to TRBJ1-3; D may be TRBD1 (5 bases). V lost 7 bases and J lost 4, with 5 bases in between. Germline V gene sequence: CDR1 MDHEN, CDR2 SYDVKM. This CDR3 spans 11 amino acids. Here the CDR3 DNA reads TGTGCCAGCAAGGGGGGAAACACCATATATTTT. This gives the protein CASKGGNTIYF. The variable domain in full, completed from reference TRBV28 and TRBJ1-3, reads DVKVTQSSRYLVKRTGEKVFLECVQDMDHENMFWYRQDPGLGLRLIYFSYDVKMKEKGDIPEGYSVSREKKERFSLILESASTNQTSMYLCASKGGNTIYFGEGSWLTVV.